This T cell receptor beta chain was documented in a study of tumor and adjacent non-tumor tissue in lung cancer. Germline CDR1 reads LGHNA; CDR2 reads YSLEER. This CDR3 has 19 residues. V shed 0 bases and J 5 bases; nucleotides not matched to a gene: 12. TCRbeta libraries were built with three rounds of nested PCR, modified from ARM-PCR. TCRdb re-called the multiplex PCR reads through MiXCR, storing one row per CDR3 protein. The repertoire has just over 200,000 distinct CDR3 sequences, roughly 70% of them found once; the top ten carry under 30%. This clonotype was observed at least ten times. The template was RNA from unsorted bulk tissue.

The sequencing input was lung tumor tissue. The chain couples TRBV4-3 to TRBJ2-3; TRBD2 aligns across 12 bases. The origin of this receptor is a man aged 55 to 70 with non-small cell lung cancer. The CDR3 DNA reads as TGCGCCAGCAGCCAAGATTTCCCTTGGCTAGCGGGAGGGCAAGATACGCAGTATTTT. Its translation is CASSQDFPWLAGGQDTQYF.